This T cell receptor delta chain stems from a study of gamma-delta T cells after stem cell transplantation. TCRdb ran CATT on the RT-PCR reads. The sample lists roughly 300 delta-chain clones, approximately 15% seen once, with roughly a fifth in the top ten. CDR1 and CDR2 from the germline V gene are GEAIGNYY and EKD. This CDR3 spans 18 amino acids. The ends were cut back, 0 bases at V and 0 bases at J, with 11 bases in the middle. This clone was counted only a few times. Sequencing used gamma-delta T cells. V and J are TRDV2 and TRDJ3, with D perhaps TRDD3 (6 bases). This receptor was taken from a human donor. It is not recorded whose cells these are; they may come from a transplant donor. This table probably holds off-target reads from a library built for another chain. DNA of the CDR3: TGTGCCTGTGACACCTGGGGGGACCGCTCCTGGGACACCCGACAGATGTTTTTC. Its protein product is CACDTWGDRSWDTRQMFF.